These T cell receptor beta chains were read from a single sample in a study of blood T cell repertoires in COVID-19. Profiled with immunoSEQ multiplex PCR; TCRdb holds only in-frame clones, not every one. The repertoire has roughly 190,000 clones, less than 90% of them found once; the top ten carry approximately 1.1%. Material: peripheral blood. These receptors came from a young man with acute or convalescent COVID-19. CDR3s include the opening cysteine and the closing phenylalanine or tryptophan. D genes are given only for firm matches. A row's size may be missing; if present it is once, few, many or a size class.

clone_size j_call v_call d_call cdr3_aa cdr3_nt
. TRBJ1-6 TRBV7-3 . CASSLTSQGSSPLHF TGTGCCAGCAGCTTAACTAGCCAGGGAAGTTCACCCCTCCACTTT
. TRBJ1-5 TRBV27 TRBD1 CASSSGQGGNQPQHF TGTGCCAGCAGTTCGGGACAGGGCGGCAATCAGCCCCAGCATTTT
once TRBJ1-4 TRBV27 . CASSLRDTDEKLFF TGTGCCAGCAGTTTGAGGGACACAGATGAAAAACTGTTTTTT
. TRBJ2-1 TRBV11-3 . CASSTGQFSYNEQFF TGTGCCAGCAGCACAGGACAGTTCTCCTACAATGAGCAGTTCTTC
. TRBJ2-7 TRBV7-6 . CASSPQGSLTINEQYF TGTGCCAGCAGCCCTCAGGGATCGCTGACGATTAACGAGCAGTACTTC
. TRBJ1-5 TRBV6-5 TRBD1 CASSFTGVGQPQHF TGTGCCAGCAGCTTCACAGGGGTGGGTCAGCCCCAGCATTTT
once TRBJ1-1 TRBV9 . CASSAPRPSNTEAFF TGTGCCAGCAGCGCCCCTAGACCGTCGAACACTGAAGCTTTCTTT
. TRBJ2-7 TRBV2 . CASSEVISYEQYF TGTGCCAGCAGTGAAGTAATTTCTTACGAGCAGTACTTC
. TRBJ1-6 TRBV28 TRBD1 CASSSRRTGSRSPLHF TGTGCCAGCAGTTCCCGACGGACAGGCTCCAGATCACCCCTCCACTTT
. TRBJ1-6 TRBV28 . CASSLGLNNSPLHF TGTGCCAGCAGCCTGGGACTGAATAATTCACCCCTCCACTTT
. TRBJ2-7 TRBV4-1 TRBD1 CASSQDRATGAYF TGCGCCAGCAGCCAAGATCGGGCGACAGGGGCGTACTTC
. TRBJ1-1 TRBV13 . CASSLGQILEAFF TGTGCCAGCAGCTTAGGACAGATTTTAGAAGCTTTCTTT